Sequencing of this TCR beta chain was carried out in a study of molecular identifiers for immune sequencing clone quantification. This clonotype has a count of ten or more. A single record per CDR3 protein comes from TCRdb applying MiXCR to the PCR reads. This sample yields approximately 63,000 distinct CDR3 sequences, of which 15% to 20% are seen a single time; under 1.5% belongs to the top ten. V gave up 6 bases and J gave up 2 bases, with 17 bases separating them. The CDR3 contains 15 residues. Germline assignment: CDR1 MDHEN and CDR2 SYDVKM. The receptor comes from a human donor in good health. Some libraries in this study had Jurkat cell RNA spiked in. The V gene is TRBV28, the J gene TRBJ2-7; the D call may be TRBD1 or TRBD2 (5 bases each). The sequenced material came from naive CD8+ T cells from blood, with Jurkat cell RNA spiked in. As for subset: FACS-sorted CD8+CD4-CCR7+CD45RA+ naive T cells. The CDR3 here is CASSQYGTPTYEQYF. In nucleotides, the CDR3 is TGTGCCAGCAGCCAATACGGGACCCCCACCTACGAGCAGTACTTC.